Listed below are T cell receptor beta chains from one sample, sequenced in a study of T cell changes during pregnancy in multiple sclerosis. Repertoires were generated with immunoSEQ multiplex PCR, while TCRdb's copy carries only in-frame clones and drops some. The sample lists about 49,000 clones; 90% to 95% were seen once. The sequences come from CD8+ T cells from peripheral blood mononuclear cells, collected before pregnancy. These TCRs come from a female donor with multiple sclerosis, enrolled in a pregnancy study. The CDR3 runs from the conserved cysteine through the conserved F or W. The size of a clone is reported for some rows only, either as once, few or many, or as a class for expanded clones.

size | V | CDR3
. | TRBV11-3 | CASSAVTSGRDEQFF
. | TRBV9 | CASSAAGTEFYEQYF
. | TRBV5-1 | CASSLGQGKNTEAFF
. | TRBV19 | CASSLTSGSFYEQYF
. | TRBV10-1 | CAPALSGNDEQFF
. | TRBV19 | CASSPGPGGVGSYEQYF
. | TRBV30 | CAWQDGGNEQFF
. | TRBV6-4 | CASSDSIWGGVPDTQYF
. | TRBV2 | CASSIDRVWESLRANVLTF
medium-sized | TRBV27 | CASTQGAGFGEQFF